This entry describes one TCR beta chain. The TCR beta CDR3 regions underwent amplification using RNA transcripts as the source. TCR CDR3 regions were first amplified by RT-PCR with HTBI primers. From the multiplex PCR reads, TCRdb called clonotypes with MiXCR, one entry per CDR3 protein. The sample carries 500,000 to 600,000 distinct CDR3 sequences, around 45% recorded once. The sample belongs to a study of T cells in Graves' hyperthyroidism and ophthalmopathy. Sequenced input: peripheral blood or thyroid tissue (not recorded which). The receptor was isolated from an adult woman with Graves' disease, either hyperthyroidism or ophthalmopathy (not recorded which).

The CDR3 DNA reads as TGTGCCATAACGGGGCGGGGAGTCTACAATGAGCAGTTCTTC. Translating it yields CAITGRGVYNEQFF. The chain uses TRBV10-3 and TRBJ2-1, with D tentatively TRBD2 (6 bases). Germline V gives CDR1 ENHRY, CDR2 SYGVKD. V was shortened by 9 bases and J by 3 bases, with 15 bases between the two germline ends. This CDR3 contains 14 residues.